Listed here are 26 T cell receptor beta chains from one sample, sequenced in a study of cytomegalovirus exposure and HLA in healthy donors. The PCR contained 60 Vbeta and 13 Jbeta primers. Sequencing was performed with immunoSEQ multiplex PCR; in TCRdb, only in-frame clones are kept and a portion is missing. The table lists around 100,000 clones, about 75% of them singletons. The source material was PBMCs. The receptors were sampled from a young woman in good health and CMV-seropositive.

J is TRBJ2-7 and V is TRBV7-9; a weak D match, TRBD2 (5 bases). Germline V lookup: CDR1 SEHNR, CDR2 FQNEAQ (reference sequence). The CDR3 sequence is 13 residues long. The germline V and J ends were trimmed by 5 bases and 2 bases, with 10 bases remaining between them. CDR3 coding DNA: TGTGCCAGCAGCACAAGCGGACCCTACGAGCAGTACTTC. This sequence encodes CASSTSGPYEQYF.

This chain uses TRBV5-1 with TRBJ2-1; possible D gene TRBD2, 6 bases. V was trimmed by 3 bases and J by 4 bases, leaving 23 bases between them. Germline V CDR1 and CDR2: SGHRS, YFSETQ. CDR3 length: 18 residues. The CDR3 protein is CASSSRGGVQVGYNEQFF. CDR3 in DNA: TGCGCCAGCAGCTCCCGCGGCGGGGTTCAGGTTGGATACAATGAGCAGTTCTTC.

This chain uses TRBV30 with TRBJ1-5; a weak D match, TRBD1 (5 bases). CDR3 length equals 13 residues. Germline CDR1 GTSNPN, CDR2 SVGIG (reference sequence). V was trimmed by 1 base and J by 5 bases, leaving 9 bases between them. CDR3 nucleotides: TGTGCCTGGAGTGCGACAGAGGATCAGCCCCAGCATTTT. It specifies CAWSATEDQPQHF.

The chain uses TRBV11-2 and TRBJ2-7, with TRBD1 as a possible D gene (6 bases). V was pared by 5 bases and J by 2 bases, with 16 bases between. The CDR3 contains 15 residues. Germline V gene sequence: CDR1 SGHAT, CDR2 FQNNGV. The CDR3 DNA is TGTGCCAGCAGCGTCAACCGGGACACTACCTACGAGCAGTACTTC. Its translation: CASSVNRDTTYEQYF. The full variable domain, its missing parts supplied by reference TRBV11-2 and TRBJ2-7, is EAGVAQSPRYKIIEKRQSVAFWCNPISGHATLYWYQQILGQGPKLLIQFQNNGVVDDSQLPKDRFSAERLKGVDSTLKIQPAKLEDSAVYLCASSVNRDTTYEQYFGPGTRLTVT.

J is TRBJ1-1 and V is TRBV5-1; D remains ambiguous. Germline V lookup: CDR1 SGHRS, CDR2 YFSETQ. V dropped 4 bases and J dropped 1 base, with 11 bases sitting between them. The CDR3 length is 14 residues. This chain's CDR3 is CASSPSVTNTEAFF. DNA for the CDR3: TGCGCCAGCAGCCCGTCAGTCACGAACACTGAAGCTTTCTTT.

The J gene is TRBJ1-2, the V gene TRBV7-2; 7 nucleotides line up with TRBD1. J gave up 4 bases and V 4 bases, and 9 bases lay outside the gene matches. The CDR3 extends over 15 amino acids. Germline loops: CDR1 SGHTA, CDR2 FQGNSA. The CDR3 region is CASSSLGGAGYGYTF. In DNA, the CDR3 is TGTGCCAGCAGCTCCCTAGGGGGCGCGGGCTATGGCTACACCTTC.

The V call is TRBV7-2, the J call TRBJ2-1, with 11 bases lining up with TRBD2. CDR3 length equals 18 residues. Trimming cost V 4 bases and J 0 bases; bases outside gene matches: 8. Germline loops: CDR1 SGHTA, CDR2 FQGNSA. The CDR3 nucleotides are TGTGCCAGCAGCTCGCGACTAGCGGGGTATGGCTCCTACAATGAGCAGTTCTTC. It translates to CASSSRLAGYGSYNEQFF.

The chain combines TRBV5-1 with TRBJ2-1; D possibly corresponds to TRBD2 (6 bases). The CDR3 totals 14 residues. Germline values: CDR1 SGHRS, CDR2 YFSETQ. Trimming removed 5 bases at V and 0 bases at J, with 9 bases between. The chain's CDR3 is CASSHGGSYNEQFF. CDR3 nucleotide sequence: TGCGCCAGCAGTCACGGGGGCTCCTACAATGAGCAGTTCTTC.

This sequence joins TRBV28 and TRBJ2-5, with a weak D call TRBD1 (7 bases). This CDR3 contains 16 residues. Trimming cost V 5 bases and J 4 bases, with 20 bases left between them. In germline, CDR1 is MDHEN, CDR2 SYDVKM. The CDR3 loop is CASSTHRQGGGETQYF. CDR3 in DNA: TGTGCCAGCAGTACTCACCGACAGGGAGGAGGAGAGACCCAGTACTTC.

The chain links TRBV7-9 to TRBJ2-3, with 11 bases that match TRBD2. With V trimmed by 10 bases and J by 0 bases, 3 bases remained unmatched. This CDR3 contains 14 residues. Germline V gene data show CDR1 as SEHNR and CDR2 as FQNEAQ (reference sequence). The CDR3 loop is CAIWTSGSTDTQYF. In nucleotides, the CDR3 is TGTGCCATCTGGACTAGCGGGAGCACAGATACGCAGTATTTT.

The rearrangement links TRBV7-9 to TRBJ2-7; 15 positions agree with TRBD2. CDR1 and CDR2 from the germline V gene are SEHNR and FQNEAQ (reference sequence). The CDR3 contains 18 residues. V dropped 5 bases and J dropped 4; count of bases not matched to a gene: 12. The CDR3 nucleotides are TGTGCCAGCAGCCCCTGGGGCCAGGGACTAGCGGGAGGTTACGAGCAGTACTTC. Translated: CASSPWGQGLAGGYEQYF. Complete variable domain (other parts from reference TRBV7-9 and TRBJ2-7): DTGVSQNPRHKITKRGQNVTFRCDPISEHNRLYWYRQTLGQGPEFLTYFQNEAQLEKSRLLSDRFSAERPKGSFSTLEIQRTEQGDSAMYLCASSPWGQGLAGGYEQYFGPGTRLTVT.

In DNA form, the CDR3 reads TGTGCCTGGAGTGTACAATTGGGCTTCTCCTACGAGCAGTACTTC. It yields the protein CAWSVQLGFSYEQYF. The chain has TRBV30 and TRBJ2-7; the D is unclear. The V gene lost 0 bases and the J gene lost 0 bases, with 12 bases spanning the gap. The CDR3 contains 15 residues. Germline V lookup: CDR1 GTSNPN, CDR2 SVGIG (reference sequence).

The CDR3 reads CASSQARADTQYF. CDR3 bases: TGCGCCAGCAGCCAAGCCCGGGCAGATACGCAGTATTTT. The chain recombines TRBV4-3 with TRBJ2-3; D call uncertain. Per the germline V gene, CDR1 is LGHNA and CDR2 is YSLEER. V lost 1 base and J lost 4, with 6 bases in between. The CDR3 has 13 amino acids.

This chain uses TRBV30 with TRBJ2-7; D is possibly TRBD1 (5 bases). The V and J ends lost 0 bases and 6 bases respectively, with 18 bases between them. The germline V gene encodes CDR1 GTSNPN and CDR2 SVGIG (reference sequence). The CDR3 contains 15 residues. The CDR3 bases are TGTGCCTGGAGTGTACTCGCTTCAGGGCCGTCCGAGCAGTACTTC. Translating it yields CAWSVLASGPSEQYF.

The chain recombines TRBV9 with TRBJ2-3; tentatively, D is TRBD2 (6 bases). This CDR3 has 15 residues. The germline CDR1 and CDR2 sequences are SGDLS and YYNGEE. V lost 4 bases and J 0 bases, leaving 12 bases between the germline ends. The chain's CDR3 is CASSPSGLSTDTQYF. As DNA, the CDR3 is TGTGCCAGCAGCCCCTCCGGACTAAGCACAGATACGCAGTATTTT.

This sequence joins TRBV5-1 and TRBJ2-5; D gene uncertain. Germline-derived CDR1 and CDR2 are SGHRS and YFSETQ. V lost 0 bases and J lost 2, with 11 bases in between. The CDR3 sequence is 15 residues long. The CDR3 sequence is CASSLGRARQETQYF. The CDR3 DNA follows: TGCGCCAGCAGCTTGGGCCGCGCGAGGCAAGAGACCCAGTACTTC.

This clone was seen more than once but under ten times. J is TRBJ2-5 and V is TRBV9, with D perhaps TRBD2 (6 bases). This CDR3 is 15 amino acids long. V lost 4 bases to trimming and J lost 1 base, with 14 bases between them. Germline CDR1 reads SGDLS; CDR2 reads YYNGEE. DNA of the CDR3: TGTGCCAGCAGCTCCAGAGGAGGGAGCCAAGAGACCCAGTACTTC. Its protein is CASSSRGGSQETQYF.

This sequence joins TRBV19 and TRBJ2-1; 10 bases match TRBD2. J lost 6 bases, V lost 9 bases, and 11 bases had no gene match. From germline, CDR1 is LNHDA and CDR2 SQIVND (reference sequence). This CDR3 has 15 residues. CDR3 protein: CASHVGLAASNEQFF. The CDR3 DNA sequence: TGTGCCAGCCACGTCGGACTAGCGGCAAGCAATGAGCAGTTCTTC.

The chain combines TRBV11-2 with TRBJ2-2; D is perhaps TRBD2 (6 bases). The V end was cut by 6 bases, the J end by 0 bases, with 14 bases between. This CDR3 comprises 16 residues. Per the germline V gene, CDR1 is SGHAT and CDR2 is FQNNGV. This chain's CDR3 is CASRTKGGANTGELFF. The CDR3 coding sequence is TGTGCCAGCAGGACAAAGGGCGGGGCGAACACCGGGGAGCTGTTTTTT.

The chain uses TRBV28 and TRBJ2-3; 7 nucleotides line up with TRBD1. Germline trimming cut 8 bases from V and 2 bases from J; bases unmatched to any gene: 10. The germline gives CDR1 MDHEN, CDR2 SYDVKM. The CDR3 has 15 residues. DNA for the CDR3: TGTGCCAGCTTCGCACCACAGGGGTACACAGATACGCAGTATTTT. It yields the protein CASFAPQGYTDTQYF.

J is TRBJ2-2 and V is TRBV2; 13 bases agree with TRBD2. The V gene's germline CDR1 is SNHLY and CDR2 FYNNEI. The CDR3 extends over 19 amino acids. The V and J ends lost 6 bases and 5 bases, in that order; junction bases with no gene match: 15. CDR3 in amino acids: CASSDTLGLAGESTGELFF. CDR3 bases: TGTGCCAGCAGCGACACCCTCGGACTAGCGGGAGAATCGACCGGGGAGCTGTTTTTT.

The gene calls are TRBV7-8 and TRBJ2-7; D might be TRBD2 (6 bases). This CDR3 contains 12 residues. V lost 8 bases and J lost 3, with 11 bases in between. Looked up from germline, CDR1 is SGHVS and CDR2 is FQNEAQ. The CDR3 loop is CASGGTLYEQYF. The CDR3 DNA is TGTGCCAGCGGGGGGACTCTCTACGAGCAGTACTTC.

The chain has TRBV29-1 and TRBJ2-5, with TRBD2 matching 14 bases. CDR3 length: 15 residues. After removal of 6 bases from V and 5 bases from J, the junction contained 8 bases not matched to a gene. Germline V gene lookup returns CDR1 SQVTM and CDR2 ANQGSEA. CDR3 protein: CSVGGTSGRGETQYF. In DNA, the CDR3 is TGCAGCGTCGGGGGGACTAGCGGGAGAGGGGAGACCCAGTACTTC.

This clone was seen more than once but under ten times. This chain connects TRBV27 to TRBJ2-5; 10 bases are a match to TRBD1. This CDR3 contains 14 residues. V lost 7 bases and J lost 5; bases outside the gene matches: 7. Germline values: CDR1 MNHEY, CDR2 SMNVEV (reference sequence). The CDR3 nucleotides are TGTGCCAGCAAAAGGACAGGGGGGCGGGAGACCCAGTACTTC. Amino acid sequence: CASKRTGGRETQYF.

The chain couples TRBV18 to TRBJ2-2; perhaps TRBD2 as D (5 bases). The CDR3 consists of 15 residues. Germline V gene data show CDR1 as KGHSH and CDR2 as LQKENI. Trimming stripped 6 bases from V and 1 base from J, with 12 bases between. CDR3 nucleotides: TGTGCCAGCTCTCAACAGCGGTTGAACACCGGGGAGCTGTTTTTT. Residues: CASSQQRLNTGELFF.

The chain links TRBV28 to TRBJ2-3; 7 positions agree with TRBD2. The CDR3 runs to 17 residues. Per the germline V gene, CDR1 is MDHEN and CDR2 is SYDVKM. V trimming: 6 bases; J trimming: 7 bases; junction bases outside the gene matches: 19. CDR3 DNA sequence: TGTGCCAGCAGCCCCTTCACTAGCGCCGGGCCTCACCATACGCAGTATTTT. Its protein is CASSPFTSAGPHHTQYF.